This entry lists 2 T cell receptor beta chains sequenced from one sample in a study of T cells in Graves' hyperthyroidism and ophthalmopathy. Researchers amplified the TCR beta CDR3 regions from RNA transcripts. Researchers ran a first-round RT-PCR on the TCR CDR3 using the HTBI primer set. TCRdb redid the calling of the multiplex PCR reads with MiXCR, one entry per CDR3 protein. The table shows approximately 700,000 distinct CDR3 sequences, with roughly 15% occurring only once. Sequencing was done on a sample of blood. These receptors all come from a man in his late teens or twenties with Graves' hyperthyroidism.

This chain connects TRBV5-6 to TRBJ2-5, with 9 nucleotides matching TRBD2. The germline CDR1 and CDR2 sequences are SGHDT and YYEEEE. V was pared by 6 bases and J by 5 bases, with 11 bases of the junction left unmatched. CDR3 size: 15 residues. The CDR3, as DNA: TGTGCCAGCACCATAACATTAGCGGGAGAGGAGACCCAGTACTTC. Encoded protein: CASTITLAGEETQYF.

This clonotype has a handful of counts. V usage is TRBV10-3 and J usage is TRBJ1-6; possible D gene TRBD1, 5 bases. The CDR3 spans 14 residues. The germline V gene has CDR1 ENHRY and CDR2 SYGVKD. The V end was cut by 4 bases, the J end by 11 bases, with 15 bases between. The CDR3 DNA follows: TGTGCCATCAGTGGCGAGGGACTTAAAACACCCCTCCACTTT. Translated, it gives CAISGEGLKTPLHF.